Included here is one TCR beta chain sequence, with context. Its target is unknown. The CDR3 has 16 amino acids. V was clipped by 7 bases and J by 4 bases, with 17 bases between them. Germline CDR1 and CDR2: SGHAT and FQDESV (reference sequence). RNA was extracted from bulk tissue without any cell sorting. The data were taken from a study of tumor and adjacent non-tumor tissue in lung cancer. Study observations and caveats: Top 100 clones took a larger repertoire share in normal lung. Shorter survival was associated with higher TCR diversity in tumors.

A modified ARM-PCR protocol with three rounds of nested PCR amplified TCRbeta. TCRdb re-analysed the multiplex PCR reads in MiXCR, keeping a single row per CDR3 protein. This repertoire shows about 110,000 distinct CDR3 sequences, roughly 77% found once; its top ten account for more than 35%. The TCR sequence derives from a woman in her fifties or sixties with non-small cell lung cancer. The sequenced sample was lung tumor tissue. The rearrangement joins TRBV11-1 to TRBJ1-6; TRBD1 might be the D (5 bases). The CDR3 protein is CASNYDGQSYNSPLHF. DNA for the CDR3: TGTGCCAGCAACTACGATGGACAATCTTATAATTCACCCCTCCACTTT.